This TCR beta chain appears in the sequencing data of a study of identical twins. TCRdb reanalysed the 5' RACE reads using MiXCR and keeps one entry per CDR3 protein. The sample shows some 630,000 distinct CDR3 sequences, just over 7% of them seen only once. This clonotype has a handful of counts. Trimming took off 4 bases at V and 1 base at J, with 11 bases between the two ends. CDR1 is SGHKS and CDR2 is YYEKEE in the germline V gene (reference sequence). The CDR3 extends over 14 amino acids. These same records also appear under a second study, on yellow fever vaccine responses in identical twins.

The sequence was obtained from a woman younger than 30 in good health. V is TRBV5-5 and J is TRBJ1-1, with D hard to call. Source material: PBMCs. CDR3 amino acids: CASSLRQQNTEAFF. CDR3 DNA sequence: TGTGCCAGCAGCCTGCGGCAGCAGAACACTGAAGCTTTCTTT.